This TCR beta chain stems from a study of cytomegalovirus exposure and HLA in healthy donors. Whole-study context: An earlier analysis identified 117 million unique TCR beta sequences in about 170 million T cells. Early released data comprised 80 million to 100 million unique TCRs from HLA-typed donors. Study conclusions and caveats: A list of 164 TCR beta chains associated with cytomegalovirus was given.

The PCR had 60 Vbeta and 13 Jbeta primers. Assay used: immunoSEQ multiplex PCR; TCRdb lists only in-frame clones, some missing. The sample holds roughly 51,000 clones. The CDR3 extends over 15 amino acids. CDR1 and CDR2 from the germline V gene are LNHDA and SQIVND (reference sequence). V was shortened by 4 bases and J by 7 bases, with 19 bases between the two germline ends. About this clone: The antigen is not known.

Sequencing was done on a sample of PBMCs. This rearrangement joins TRBV19 to TRBJ1-2, with no clear D. This TCR derives from a middle-aged woman in good health and CMV-seronegative. This CDR3 reads CASSTRLDTEGGYTF. The DNA of the CDR3 is TGTGCCAGTAGTACCCGTCTAGACACAGAGGGTGGCTACACCTTC.